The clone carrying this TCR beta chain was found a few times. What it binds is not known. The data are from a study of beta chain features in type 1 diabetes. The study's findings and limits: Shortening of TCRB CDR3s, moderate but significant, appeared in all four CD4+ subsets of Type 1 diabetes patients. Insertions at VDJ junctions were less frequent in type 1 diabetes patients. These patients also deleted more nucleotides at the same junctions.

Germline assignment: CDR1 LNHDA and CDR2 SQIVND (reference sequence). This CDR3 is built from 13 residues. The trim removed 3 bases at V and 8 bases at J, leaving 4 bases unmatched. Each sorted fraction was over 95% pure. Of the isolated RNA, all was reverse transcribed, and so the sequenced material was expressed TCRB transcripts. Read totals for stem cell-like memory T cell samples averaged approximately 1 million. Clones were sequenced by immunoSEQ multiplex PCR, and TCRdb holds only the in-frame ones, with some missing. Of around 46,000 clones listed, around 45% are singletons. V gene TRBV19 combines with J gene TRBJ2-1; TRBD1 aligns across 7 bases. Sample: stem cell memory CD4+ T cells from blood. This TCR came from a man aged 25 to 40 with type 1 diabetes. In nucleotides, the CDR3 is TGTGCCAGTAGTATGAGAAGGGGGCATGAGCAGTTCTTC. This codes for CASSMRRGHEQFF.